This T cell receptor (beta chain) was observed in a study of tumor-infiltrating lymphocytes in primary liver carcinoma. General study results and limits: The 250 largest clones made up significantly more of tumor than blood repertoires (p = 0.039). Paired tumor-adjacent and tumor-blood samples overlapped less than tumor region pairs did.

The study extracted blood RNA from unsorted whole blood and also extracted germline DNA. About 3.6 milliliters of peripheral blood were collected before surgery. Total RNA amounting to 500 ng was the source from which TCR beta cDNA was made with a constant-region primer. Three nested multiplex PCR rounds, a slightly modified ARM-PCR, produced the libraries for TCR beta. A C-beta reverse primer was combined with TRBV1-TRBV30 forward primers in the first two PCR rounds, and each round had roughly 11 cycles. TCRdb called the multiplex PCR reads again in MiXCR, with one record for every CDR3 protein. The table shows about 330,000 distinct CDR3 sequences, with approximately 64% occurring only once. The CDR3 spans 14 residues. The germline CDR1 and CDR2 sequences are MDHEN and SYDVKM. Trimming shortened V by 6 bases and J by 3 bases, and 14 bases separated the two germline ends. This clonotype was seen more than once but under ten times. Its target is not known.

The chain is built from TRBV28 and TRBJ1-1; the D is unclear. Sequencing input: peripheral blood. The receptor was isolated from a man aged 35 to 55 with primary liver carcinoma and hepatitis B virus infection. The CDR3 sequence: CASSPTFRYTEAFF. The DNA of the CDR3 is TGTGCCAGCAGCCCGACCTTCCGGTACACTGAAGCTTTCTTT.